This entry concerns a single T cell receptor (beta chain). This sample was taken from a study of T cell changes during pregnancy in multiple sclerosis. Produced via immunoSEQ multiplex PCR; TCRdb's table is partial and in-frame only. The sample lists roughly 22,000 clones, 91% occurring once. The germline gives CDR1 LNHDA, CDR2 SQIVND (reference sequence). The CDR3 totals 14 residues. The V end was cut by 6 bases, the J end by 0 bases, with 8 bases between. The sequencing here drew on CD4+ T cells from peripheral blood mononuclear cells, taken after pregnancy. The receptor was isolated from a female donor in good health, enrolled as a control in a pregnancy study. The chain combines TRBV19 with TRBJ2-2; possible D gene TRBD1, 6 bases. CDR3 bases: TGTGCCAGTAGGACAGGAGCGAACACCGGGGAGCTGTTTTTT. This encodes CASRTGANTGELFF.